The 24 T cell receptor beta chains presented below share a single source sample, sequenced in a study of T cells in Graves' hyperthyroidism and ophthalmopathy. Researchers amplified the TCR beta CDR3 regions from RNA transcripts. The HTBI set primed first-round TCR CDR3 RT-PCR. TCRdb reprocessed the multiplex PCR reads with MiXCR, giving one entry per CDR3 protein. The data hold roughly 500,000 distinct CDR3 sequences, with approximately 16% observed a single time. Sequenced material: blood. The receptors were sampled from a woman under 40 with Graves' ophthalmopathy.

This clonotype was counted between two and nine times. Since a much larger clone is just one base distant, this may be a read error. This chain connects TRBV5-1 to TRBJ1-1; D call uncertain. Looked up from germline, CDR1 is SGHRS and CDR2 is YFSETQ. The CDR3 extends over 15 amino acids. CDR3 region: CASSPYSSSNTEASF. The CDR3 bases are TGCGCCAGCAGCCCGTACTCCTCTTCGAACACTGAAGCTTCCTTT.

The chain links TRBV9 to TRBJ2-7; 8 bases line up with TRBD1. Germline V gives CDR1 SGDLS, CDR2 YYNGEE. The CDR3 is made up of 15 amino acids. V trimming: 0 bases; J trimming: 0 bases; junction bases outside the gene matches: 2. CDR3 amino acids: CASSVGQGLSYEQYF. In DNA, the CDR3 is TGTGCCAGCAGCGTAGGACAGGGGCTCTCCTACGAGCAGTACTTC. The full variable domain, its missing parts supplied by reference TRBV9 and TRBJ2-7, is DSGVTQTPKHLITATGQRVTLRCSPRSGDLSVYWYQQSLDQGLQFLIQYYNGEERAKGNILERFSAQQFPDLHSELNLSSLELGDSALYFCASSVGQGLSYEQYFGPGTRLTVT.

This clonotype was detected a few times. The CDR3 spells CASSYGNQPQHF. DNA for the CDR3: TGTGCCAGCAGTTACGGGAATCAGCCCCAGCATTTT. The rearrangement uses TRBV6-2 or TRBV6-3 and TRBJ1-5; D not certain. V lost 2 bases and J lost 4, with 3 bases in between. Germline lookup yields CDR1 MNHEY and CDR2 SVGEGT. This CDR3 spans 12 amino acids.

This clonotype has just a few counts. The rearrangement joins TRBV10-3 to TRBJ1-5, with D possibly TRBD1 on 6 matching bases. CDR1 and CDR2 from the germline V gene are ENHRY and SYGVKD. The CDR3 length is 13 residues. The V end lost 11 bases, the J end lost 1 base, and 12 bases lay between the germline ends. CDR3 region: CAVSTGSNQPQHF. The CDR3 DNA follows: TGTGCCGTGAGTACAGGGAGCAATCAGCCCCAGCATTTT.

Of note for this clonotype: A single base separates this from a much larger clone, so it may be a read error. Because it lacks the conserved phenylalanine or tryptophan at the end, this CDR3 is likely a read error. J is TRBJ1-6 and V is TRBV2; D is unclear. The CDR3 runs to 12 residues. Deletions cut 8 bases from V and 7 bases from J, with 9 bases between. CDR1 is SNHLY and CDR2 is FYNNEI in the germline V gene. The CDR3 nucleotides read TGTGCCAGCGCCAGGCTGAATTCACCCCTCCACTCT. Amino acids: CASARLNSPLHS.

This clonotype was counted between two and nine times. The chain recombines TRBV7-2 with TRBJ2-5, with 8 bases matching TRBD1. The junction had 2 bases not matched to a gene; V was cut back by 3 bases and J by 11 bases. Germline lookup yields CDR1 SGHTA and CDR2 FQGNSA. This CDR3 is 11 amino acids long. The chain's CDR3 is CASSFGQGQYF. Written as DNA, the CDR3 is TGTGCCAGCAGCTTTGGACAGGGACAGTACTTC.

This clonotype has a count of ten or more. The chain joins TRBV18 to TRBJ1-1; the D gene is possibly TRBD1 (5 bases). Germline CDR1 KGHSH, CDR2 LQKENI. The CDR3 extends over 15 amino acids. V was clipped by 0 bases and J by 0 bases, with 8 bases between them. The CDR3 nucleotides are TGTGCCAGCTCACCACCGGGGGTCCTGAACACTGAAGCTTTCTTT. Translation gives CASSPPGVLNTEAFF. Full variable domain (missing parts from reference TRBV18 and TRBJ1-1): NAGVMQNPRHLVRRRGQEARLRCSPMKGHSHVYWYRQLPEEGLKFMVYLQKENIIDESGMPKERFSAEFPKEGPSILRIQQVVRGDSAAYFCASSPPGVLNTEAFFGQGTRLTVV.

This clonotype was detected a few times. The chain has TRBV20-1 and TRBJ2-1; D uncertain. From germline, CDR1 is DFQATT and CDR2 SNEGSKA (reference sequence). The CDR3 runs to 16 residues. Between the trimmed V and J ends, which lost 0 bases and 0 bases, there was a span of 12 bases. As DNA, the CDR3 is TGCAGTGCTAGAGATTATGGCTCCAGCTCCTACAATGAGCAGTTCTTC. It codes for CSARDYGSSSYNEQFF.

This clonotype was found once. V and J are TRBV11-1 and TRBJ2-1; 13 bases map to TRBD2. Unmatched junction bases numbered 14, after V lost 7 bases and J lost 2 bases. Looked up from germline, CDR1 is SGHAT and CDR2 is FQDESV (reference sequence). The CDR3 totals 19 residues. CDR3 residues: CASTKGLAGEVFTYNEQFF. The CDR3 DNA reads TGTGCCAGCACCAAAGGACTAGCGGGAGAAGTGTTCACCTACAATGAGCAGTTCTTC.

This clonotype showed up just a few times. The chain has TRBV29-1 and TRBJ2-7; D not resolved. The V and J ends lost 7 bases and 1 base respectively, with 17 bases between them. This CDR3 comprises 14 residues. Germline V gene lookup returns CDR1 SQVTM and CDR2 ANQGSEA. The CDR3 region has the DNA TGCAGCGCCACACGCCAGGCGCCTTCCTACGAGCAGTACTTC. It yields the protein CSATRQAPSYEQYF.

The CDR3 protein is CASSPQTGQGDTQYF. CDR3 DNA sequence: TGTGCCAGCAGCCCACAGACAGGGCAGGGAGATACGCAGTATTTT. The chain couples TRBV7-9 to TRBJ2-3; 7 bases are a match to TRBD1. The CDR3 is 15 amino acids. The ends lost 5 bases at V and 5 bases at J; junction bases unmatched: 10. The germline V gene encodes CDR1 SEHNR and CDR2 FQNEAQ (reference sequence).

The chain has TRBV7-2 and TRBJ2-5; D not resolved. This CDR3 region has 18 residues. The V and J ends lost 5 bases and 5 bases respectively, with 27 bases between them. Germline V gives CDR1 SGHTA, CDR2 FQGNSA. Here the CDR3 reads CASSRQTQKGPPRETQYF. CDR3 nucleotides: TGTGCCAGCAGCCGACAAACTCAGAAAGGACCCCCCCGGGAGACCCAGTACTTC.

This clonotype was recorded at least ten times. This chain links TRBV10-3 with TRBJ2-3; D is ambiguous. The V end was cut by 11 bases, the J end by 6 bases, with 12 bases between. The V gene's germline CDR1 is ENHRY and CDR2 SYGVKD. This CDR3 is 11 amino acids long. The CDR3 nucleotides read TGTGCCGTCACGGTGGGGGATACGCAGTATTTT. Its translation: CAVTVGDTQYF.

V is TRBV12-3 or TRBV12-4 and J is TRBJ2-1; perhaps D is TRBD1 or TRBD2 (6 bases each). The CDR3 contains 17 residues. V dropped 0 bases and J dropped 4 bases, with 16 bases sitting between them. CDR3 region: CASSLASGAWGYNEQFF. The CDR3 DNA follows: TGTGCCAGCAGTTTAGCGTCGGGGGCATGGGGGTACAATGAGCAGTTCTTC.

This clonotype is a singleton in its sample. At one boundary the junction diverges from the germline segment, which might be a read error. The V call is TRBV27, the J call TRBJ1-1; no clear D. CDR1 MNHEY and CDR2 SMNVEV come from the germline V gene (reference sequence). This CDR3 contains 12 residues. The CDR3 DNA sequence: TGTACCAGCAGATACCCCCCCACTGAAGCTTTCTTT. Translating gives CTSRYPPTEAFF.

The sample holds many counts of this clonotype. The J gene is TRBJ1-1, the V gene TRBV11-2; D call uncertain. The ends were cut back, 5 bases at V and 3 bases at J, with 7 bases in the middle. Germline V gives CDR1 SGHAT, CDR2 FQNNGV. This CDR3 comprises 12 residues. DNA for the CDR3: TGTGCCAGCAGCGGTCTATACACTGAAGCTTTCTTT. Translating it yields CASSGLYTEAFF.

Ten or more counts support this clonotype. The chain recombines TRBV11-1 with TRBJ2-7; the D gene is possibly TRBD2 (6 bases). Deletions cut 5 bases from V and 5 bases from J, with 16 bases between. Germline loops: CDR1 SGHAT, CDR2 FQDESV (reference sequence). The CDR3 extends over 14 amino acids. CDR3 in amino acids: CASSPGGGRDEQYF. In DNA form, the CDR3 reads TGTGCCAGCAGCCCCGGGGGAGGAAGGGACGAGCAGTACTTC.

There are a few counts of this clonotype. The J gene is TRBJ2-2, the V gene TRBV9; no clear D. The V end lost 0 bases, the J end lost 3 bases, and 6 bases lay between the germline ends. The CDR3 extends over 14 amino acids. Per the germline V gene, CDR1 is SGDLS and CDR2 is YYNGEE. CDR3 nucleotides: TGTGCCAGCAGCGTAGTTACGGACACCGGGGAGCTGTTTTTT. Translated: CASSVVTDTGELFF.

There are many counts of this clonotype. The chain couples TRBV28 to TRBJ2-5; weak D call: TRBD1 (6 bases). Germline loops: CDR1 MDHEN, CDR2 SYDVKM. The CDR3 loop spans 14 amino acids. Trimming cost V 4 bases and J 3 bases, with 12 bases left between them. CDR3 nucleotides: TGTGCCAGCAGTTCCAGGGGATCGGAAGAGACCCAGTACTTC. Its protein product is CASSSRGSEETQYF. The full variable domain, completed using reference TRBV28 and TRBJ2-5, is DVKVTQSSRYLVKRTGEKVFLECVQDMDHENMFWYRQDPGLGLRLIYFSYDVKMKEKGDIPEGYSVSREKKERFSLILESASTNQTSMYLCASSSRGSEETQYFGPGTRLLVL.

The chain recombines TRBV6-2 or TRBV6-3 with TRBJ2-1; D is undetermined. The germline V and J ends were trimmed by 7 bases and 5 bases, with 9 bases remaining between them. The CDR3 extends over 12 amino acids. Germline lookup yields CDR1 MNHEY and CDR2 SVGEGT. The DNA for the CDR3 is TGTGCCAGCAAACGTCTGGACAATGAGCAGTTCTTC. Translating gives CASKRLDNEQFF.

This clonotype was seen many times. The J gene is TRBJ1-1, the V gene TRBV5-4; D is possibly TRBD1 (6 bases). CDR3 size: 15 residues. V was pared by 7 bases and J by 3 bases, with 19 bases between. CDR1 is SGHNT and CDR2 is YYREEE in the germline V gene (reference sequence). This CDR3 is CASSRGTQGDTEAFF. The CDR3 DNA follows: TGTGCCAGCTCCAGGGGCACTCAGGGTGACACTGAAGCTTTCTTT.

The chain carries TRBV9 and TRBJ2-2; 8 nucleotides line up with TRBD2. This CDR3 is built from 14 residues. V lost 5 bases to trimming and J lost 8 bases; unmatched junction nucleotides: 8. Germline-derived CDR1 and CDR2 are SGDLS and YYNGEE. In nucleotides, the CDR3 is TGTGCCAGCAGACTCGGGAGGGCCGGGGGGGAGCTGTTTTTT. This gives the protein CASRLGRAGGELFF.

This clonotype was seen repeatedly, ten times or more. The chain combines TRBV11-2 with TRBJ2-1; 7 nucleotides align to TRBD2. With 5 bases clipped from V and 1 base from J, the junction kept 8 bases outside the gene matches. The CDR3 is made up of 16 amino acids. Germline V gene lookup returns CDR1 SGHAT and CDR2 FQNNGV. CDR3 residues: CASSRGVGASYNEQFF. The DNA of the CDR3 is TGTGCCAGCAGCCGGGGGGTAGGGGCATCCTACAATGAGCAGTTCTTC.

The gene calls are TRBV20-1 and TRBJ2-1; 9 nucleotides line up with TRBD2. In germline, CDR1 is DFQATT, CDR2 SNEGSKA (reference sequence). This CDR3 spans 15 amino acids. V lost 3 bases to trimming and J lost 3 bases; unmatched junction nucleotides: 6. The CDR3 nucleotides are TGCAGTGCTAGTCGACTAGCGGCCTACTACAATGAGCAGTTCTTC. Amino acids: CSASRLAAYYNEQFF.